What follows is one T cell receptor beta chain and its context. What it recognizes is unknown. This record comes from a study of cytomegalovirus exposure and HLA in healthy donors. Findings and caveats of the study: Further analysis, carried out later, found HLA-associated TCR beta chains more clonally expanded than equally common other chains. Links to common viral pathogens appeared, in a later analysis, for several of the most significant clusters. Many donors shared some public TCRs, even though most TCR sequences were rare.

Primers for the PCR totalled 60 Vbeta and 13 Jbeta. Sequencing used immunoSEQ multiplex PCR; TCRdb keeps in-frame clones, though not all of them. The table has 90,000 to 110,000 clones, approximately 83% seen once. V shed 0 bases, J shed 8 bases, and the junction held 9 bases outside the gene matches. CDR1 is MRHNA, CDR2 SNTAGT, per germline. The CDR3 totals 16 residues. The clonotype was recovered from a man between 18 and 29 years old in good health and CMV-seronegative. The sample comprised PBMCs. The genes are TRBV6-4 and TRBJ2-1, with 8 bases identical to TRBD2. The CDR3 region has the DNA TGTGCCAGCAGTGACTCTAGCGGGGATACTTTATATGAGCAGTTCTTC. Translation gives CASSDSSGDTLYEQFF.